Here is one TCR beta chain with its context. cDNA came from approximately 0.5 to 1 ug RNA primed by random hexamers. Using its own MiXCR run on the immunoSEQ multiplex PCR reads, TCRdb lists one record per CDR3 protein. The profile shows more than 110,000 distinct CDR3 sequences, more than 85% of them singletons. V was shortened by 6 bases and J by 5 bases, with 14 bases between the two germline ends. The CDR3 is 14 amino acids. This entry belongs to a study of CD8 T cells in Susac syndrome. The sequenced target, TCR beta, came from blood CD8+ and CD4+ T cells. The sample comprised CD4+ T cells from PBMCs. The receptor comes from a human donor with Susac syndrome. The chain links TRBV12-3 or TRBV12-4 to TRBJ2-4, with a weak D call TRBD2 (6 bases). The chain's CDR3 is CASRGGTDQNIQYF. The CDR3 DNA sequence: TGTGCCAGCAGAGGCGGGACTGATCAAAACATTCAGTACTTC.